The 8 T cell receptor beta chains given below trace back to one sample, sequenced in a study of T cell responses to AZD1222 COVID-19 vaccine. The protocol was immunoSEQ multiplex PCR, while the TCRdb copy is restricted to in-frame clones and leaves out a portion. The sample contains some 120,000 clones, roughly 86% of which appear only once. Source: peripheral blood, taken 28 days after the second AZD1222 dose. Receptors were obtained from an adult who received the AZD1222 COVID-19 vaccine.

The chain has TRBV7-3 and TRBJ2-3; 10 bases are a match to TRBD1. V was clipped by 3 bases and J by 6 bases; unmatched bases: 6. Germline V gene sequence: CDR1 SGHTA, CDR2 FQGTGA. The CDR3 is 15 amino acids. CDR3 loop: CASSLGQGSMDTQYF. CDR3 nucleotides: TGTGCCAGCAGCTTGGGACAGGGGAGCATGGATACGCAGTATTTT.

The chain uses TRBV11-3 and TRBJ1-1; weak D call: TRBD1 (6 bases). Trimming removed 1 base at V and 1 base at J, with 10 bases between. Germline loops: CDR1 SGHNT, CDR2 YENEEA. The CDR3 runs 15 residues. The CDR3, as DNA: TGTGCCAGCAGCTTAGGGGCCAGGGGGAACACTGAAGCTTTCTTT. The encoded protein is CASSLGARGNTEAFF.

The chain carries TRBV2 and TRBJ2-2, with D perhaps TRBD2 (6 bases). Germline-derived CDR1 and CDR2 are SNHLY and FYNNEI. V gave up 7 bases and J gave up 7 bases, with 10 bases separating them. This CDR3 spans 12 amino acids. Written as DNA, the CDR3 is TGTGCCAGCAATAACGGGGGCGGGGAGCTGTTTTTT. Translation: CASNNGGGELFF.

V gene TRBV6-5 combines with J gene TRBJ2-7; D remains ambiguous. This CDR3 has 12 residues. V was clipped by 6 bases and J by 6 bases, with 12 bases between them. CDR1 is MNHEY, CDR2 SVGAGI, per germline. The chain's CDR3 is CASSPGEAEQYF. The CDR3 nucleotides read TGTGCCAGCAGCCCCGGAGAAGCCGAGCAGTACTTC.

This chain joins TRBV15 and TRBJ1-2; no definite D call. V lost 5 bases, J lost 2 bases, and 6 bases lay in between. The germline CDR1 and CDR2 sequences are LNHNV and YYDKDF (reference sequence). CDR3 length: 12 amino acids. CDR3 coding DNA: TGTGCCACCAGCGGAAGGAACTATGGCTACACCTTC. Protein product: CATSGRNYGYTF.

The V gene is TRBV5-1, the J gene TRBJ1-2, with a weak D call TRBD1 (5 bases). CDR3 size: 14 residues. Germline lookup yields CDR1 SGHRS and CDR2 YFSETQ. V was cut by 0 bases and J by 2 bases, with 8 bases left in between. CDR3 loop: CASSLDRRNYGYTF. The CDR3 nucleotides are TGCGCCAGCAGCTTGGACAGGCGCAACTATGGCTACACCTTC.

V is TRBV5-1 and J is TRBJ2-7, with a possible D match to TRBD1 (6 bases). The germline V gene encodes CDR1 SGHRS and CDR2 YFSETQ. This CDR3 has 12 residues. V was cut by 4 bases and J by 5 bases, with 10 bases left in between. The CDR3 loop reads CASSVQGHEQYF. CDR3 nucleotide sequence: TGCGCCAGCAGCGTACAGGGCCACGAGCAGTACTTC.

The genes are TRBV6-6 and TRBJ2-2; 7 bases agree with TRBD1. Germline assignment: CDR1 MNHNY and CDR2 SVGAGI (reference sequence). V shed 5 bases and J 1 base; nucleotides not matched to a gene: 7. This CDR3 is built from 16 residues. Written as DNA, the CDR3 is TGTGCCAGCAGTCTACAGGGGAAAAGGAACACCGGGGAGCTGTTTTTT. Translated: CASSLQGKRNTGELFF.